This T cell receptor beta chain originates from a study of T cells in Graves' hyperthyroidism and ophthalmopathy. About the study: The authors collected peripheral blood at initial diagnosis, before any treatment.

In this sample, this clonotype turned up many times. Its target is unknown. V was pared by 8 bases and J by 2 bases, with 15 bases between. The CDR3 sequence is 13 residues long. CDR1 DFQATT and CDR2 SNEGSKA come from the germline V gene (reference sequence). Whole-study results and caveats: Most clonotypes expanded in the thyroid (above 0.001) were also present in blood.

Uncontrolled infection, other autoimmune disease, pregnancy or lactation excluded patients. On the basis of clinical symptoms, serum thyroxine and TRAb, thyroid ultrasound and orbital computed tomography, diagnoses were made. The source material, RNA transcripts, was used to amplify TCR beta CDR3 regions. First-round RT-PCR of the TCR CDR3 relied on the HTBI primer set. TCRdb ran MiXCR on the multiplex PCR reads and lists one entry per CDR3 protein. The sample contains hundreds of thousands of distinct CDR3 sequences, about a sixth of which appear only once. What was sequenced was blood. This chain joins TRBV20-1 and TRBJ1-2; tentative D call: TRBD1 (5 bases). The clonotype originates from a man between 35 and 55 years old with Graves' hyperthyroidism. CDR3 sequence reads: CSLSTRGNYGYTF. The DNA of the CDR3 is TGCAGTCTTAGCACGCGGGGCAACTATGGCTACACCTTC.